One and the same sample provided the 11 T cell receptor beta chains below, sequenced in a study of cytomegalovirus exposure and HLA in healthy donors. PCR primers comprised 60 Vbeta and 13 Jbeta primers. Sequencing used immunoSEQ multiplex PCR; TCRdb keeps in-frame clones, though not all of them. The repertoire holds about 140,000 clones, with 80% as singletons. What was sequenced was PBMCs. The receptors shown here come from a male donor in good health and CMV-seronegative.

The chain combines TRBV5-4 with TRBJ2-5; 12 bases are shared with TRBD2. The CDR3 has 17 residues. With V trimmed by 3 bases and J by 4 bases, 10 bases remained unmatched. Per germline, CDR1 SGHNT and CDR2 YYREEE (reference sequence). CDR3 residues: CASSSGGASGGAETQYF. The DNA of the CDR3 is TGTGCCAGCAGCTCTGGCGGGGCTAGCGGGGGGGCAGAGACCCAGTACTTC. Using reference TRBV5-4 and TRBJ2-5 for the parts outside the CDR3, the full variable domain is ETGVTQSPTHLIKTRGQQVTLRCSSQSGHNTVSWYQQALGQGPQFIFQYYREEENGRGNFPPRFSGLQFPNYSSELNVNALELDDSALYLCASSSGGASGGAETQYFGPGTRLLVL.

The V and J genes are TRBV11-2 and TRBJ2-2, with a possible D match to TRBD1 (6 bases). This CDR3 comprises 13 residues. Between the trimmed V and J ends, which lost 6 bases and 5 bases, there was a span of 10 bases. CDR1 and CDR2 (germline): SGHAT, FQNNGV. CDR3 amino acids: CASRIRGTGELFF. CDR3 coding DNA: TGTGCCAGCAGGATCAGGGGTACCGGGGAGCTGTTTTTT.

This chain uses TRBV2 with TRBJ2-1; the D gene is possibly TRBD2 (6 bases). There are 14 residues in the CDR3. Germline CDR1 reads SNHLY; CDR2 reads FYNNEI. The V and J ends lost 4 bases and 3 bases respectively, with 10 bases between them. CDR3 residues: CASSGYGGYNEQFF. The CDR3 DNA reads TGTGCCAGCAGTGGATACGGGGGCTACAATGAGCAGTTCTTC.

This clone was counted between two and nine times. The CDR3 sequence: CASSPKVRIANTGELFF. Written as DNA, the CDR3 is TGTGCCAGCAGCCCTAAAGTTCGTATCGCGAACACCGGGGAGCTGTTTTTT. The chain is built from TRBV7-9 and TRBJ2-2; D gene unclear. CDR1 SEHNR and CDR2 FQNEAQ come from the germline V gene (reference sequence). Trimming left V 5 bases short and J 0 bases short, with 16 bases between. The CDR3 length is 17 residues.

V and J are TRBV6-6 and TRBJ1-6, with 7 bases fitting TRBD1. Trimming removed 5 bases from V and 3 bases from J; junction bases left unmatched: 1. CDR1 is MNHNY, CDR2 SVGAGI, per germline (reference sequence). The CDR3 extends over 14 amino acids. CDR3 nucleotides: TGTGCCAGCAGTCGGGACAGCTATAATTCACCCCTCCACTTT. Its protein product is CASSRDSYNSPLHF.

The rearrangement uses TRBV11-2 and TRBJ2-1; 9 nucleotides agree with TRBD1. Trimming removed 3 bases from V and 2 bases from J; junction bases left unmatched: 11. Per germline, CDR1 SGHAT and CDR2 FQNNGV. This CDR3 has 18 amino acids. The CDR3 is CASSLRGVGQGTYNEQFF. For the CDR3, the DNA is TGTGCCAGCAGCTTGAGGGGCGTGGGACAGGGTACCTACAATGAGCAGTTCTTC. The full variable domain, in which reference TRBV11-2 and TRBJ2-1 provide the parts outside the CDR3, is EAGVAQSPRYKIIEKRQSVAFWCNPISGHATLYWYQQILGQGPKLLIQFQNNGVVDDSQLPKDRFSAERLKGVDSTLKIQPAKLEDSAVYLCASSLRGVGQGTYNEQFFGPGTRLTVL.

CDR3 coding DNA: TGTGCCAGCAGTTTATCGGGACAGGGGGGGGATGAGCAGTTCTTC. Encoded protein: CASSLSGQGGDEQFF. The chain carries TRBV28 and TRBJ2-1, with 11 bases identical to TRBD1. The CDR3 contains 15 residues. From germline, CDR1 is MDHEN and CDR2 SYDVKM. With V trimmed by 1 base and J by 8 bases, 4 bases remained unmatched.

This chain connects TRBV11-2 to TRBJ1-2; 11 nucleotides line up with TRBD1. The germline V gene encodes CDR1 SGHAT and CDR2 FQNNGV. V lost 5 bases, J lost 4 bases, and 6 bases stayed unmatched. This CDR3 comprises 15 residues. CDR3 loop: CASSPGTGGGYGYTF. CDR3 in DNA: TGTGCCAGCAGCCCCGGGACAGGGGGGGGCTATGGCTACACCTTC. The entire variable domain, with the rest obtained from reference TRBV11-2 and TRBJ1-2, is as follows: EAGVAQSPRYKIIEKRQSVAFWCNPISGHATLYWYQQILGQGPKLLIQFQNNGVVDDSQLPKDRFSAERLKGVDSTLKIQPAKLEDSAVYLCASSPGTGGGYGYTFGSGTRLTVV.

The rearrangement uses TRBV27 and TRBJ2-3; D not certain. Germline CDR1 and CDR2: MNHEY and SMNVEV (reference sequence). The CDR3 contains 11 residues. V lost 10 bases and J 2 bases, leaving 7 bases between the germline ends. The CDR3 here is CATRFTDTQYF. For the CDR3, the DNA is TGTGCCACCCGGTTCACAGATACGCAGTATTTT.

The chain employs TRBV10-2 and TRBJ1-6; 7 bases map to TRBD1. After removal of 6 bases from V and 7 bases from J, the junction contained 18 bases not matched to a gene. The CDR3 consists of 18 residues. The germline V gene has CDR1 WSHSY and CDR2 SAAADI. For the CDR3, the DNA is TGCGCCAGCAGGGAGAACCTACCACCCCCGGGACAGAATTCACCCCTCCACTTT. It yields the protein CASRENLPPPGQNSPLHF.

This sequence joins TRBV9 and TRBJ2-7; TRBD2 agrees at 11 bases. CDR1 SGDLS and CDR2 YYNGEE come from the germline V gene. V dropped 3 bases and J dropped 3; count of bases not matched to a gene: 8. CDR3 length equals 16 residues. The chain's CDR3 is CASSADPGLAVYEQYF. In nucleotides, the CDR3 is TGTGCCAGCAGCGCAGATCCGGGACTAGCGGTCTACGAGCAGTACTTC. Full variable domain (missing parts from reference TRBV9 and TRBJ2-7): DSGVTQTPKHLITATGQRVTLRCSPRSGDLSVYWYQQSLDQGLQFLIQYYNGEERAKGNILERFSAQQFPDLHSELNLSSLELGDSALYFCASSADPGLAVYEQYFGPGTRLTVT.